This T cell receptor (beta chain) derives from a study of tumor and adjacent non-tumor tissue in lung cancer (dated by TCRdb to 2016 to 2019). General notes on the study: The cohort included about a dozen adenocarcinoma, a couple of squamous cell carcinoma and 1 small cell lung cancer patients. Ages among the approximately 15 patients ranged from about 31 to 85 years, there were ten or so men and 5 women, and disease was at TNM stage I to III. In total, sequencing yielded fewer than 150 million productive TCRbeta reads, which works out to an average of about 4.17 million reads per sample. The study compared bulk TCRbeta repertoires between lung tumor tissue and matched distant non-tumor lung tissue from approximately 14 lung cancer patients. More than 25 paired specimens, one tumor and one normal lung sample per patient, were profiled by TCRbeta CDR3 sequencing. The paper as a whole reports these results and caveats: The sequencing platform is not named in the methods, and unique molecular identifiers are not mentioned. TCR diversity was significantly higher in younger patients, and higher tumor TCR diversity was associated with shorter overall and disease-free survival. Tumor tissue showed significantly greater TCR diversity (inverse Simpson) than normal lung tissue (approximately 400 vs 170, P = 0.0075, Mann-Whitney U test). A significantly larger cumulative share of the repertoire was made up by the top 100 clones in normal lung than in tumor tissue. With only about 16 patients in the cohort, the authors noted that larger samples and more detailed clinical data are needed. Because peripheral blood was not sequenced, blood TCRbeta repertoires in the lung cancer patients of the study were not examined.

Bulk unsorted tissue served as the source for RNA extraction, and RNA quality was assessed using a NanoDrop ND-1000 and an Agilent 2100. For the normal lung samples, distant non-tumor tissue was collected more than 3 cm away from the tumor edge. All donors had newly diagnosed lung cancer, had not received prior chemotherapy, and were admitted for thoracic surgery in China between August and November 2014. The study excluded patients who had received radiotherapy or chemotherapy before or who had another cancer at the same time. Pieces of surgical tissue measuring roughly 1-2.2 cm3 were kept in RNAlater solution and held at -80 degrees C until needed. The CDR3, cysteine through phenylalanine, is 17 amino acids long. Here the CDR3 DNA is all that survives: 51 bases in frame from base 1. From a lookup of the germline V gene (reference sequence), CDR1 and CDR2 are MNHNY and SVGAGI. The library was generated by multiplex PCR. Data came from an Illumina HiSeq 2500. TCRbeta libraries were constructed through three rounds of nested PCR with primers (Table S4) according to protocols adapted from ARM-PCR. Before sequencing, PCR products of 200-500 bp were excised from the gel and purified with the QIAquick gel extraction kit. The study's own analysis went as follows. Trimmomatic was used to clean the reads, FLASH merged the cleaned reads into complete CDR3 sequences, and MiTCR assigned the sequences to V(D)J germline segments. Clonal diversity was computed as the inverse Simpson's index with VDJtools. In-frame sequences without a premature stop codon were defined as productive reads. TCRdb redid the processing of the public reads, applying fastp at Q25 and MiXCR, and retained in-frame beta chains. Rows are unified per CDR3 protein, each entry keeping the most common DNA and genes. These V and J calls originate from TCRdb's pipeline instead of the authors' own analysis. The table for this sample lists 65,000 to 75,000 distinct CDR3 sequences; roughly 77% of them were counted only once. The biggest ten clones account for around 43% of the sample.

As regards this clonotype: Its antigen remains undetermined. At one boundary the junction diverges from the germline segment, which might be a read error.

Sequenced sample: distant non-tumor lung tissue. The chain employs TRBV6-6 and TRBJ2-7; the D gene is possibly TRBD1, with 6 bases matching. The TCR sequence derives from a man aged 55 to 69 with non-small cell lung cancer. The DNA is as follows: TGTGCCGGCAGTCCAGGGGTTAGGGTAGCTGGAAGGAACGAGCAGTACTTC. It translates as CAGSPGVRVAGRNEQYF.